This T cell receptor beta chain is drawn from a study of blood T cells in healthy people across ages. Study background: About one barcoded beta molecule was captured per two T cells (by template switching).

The authors ran a second PCR of roughly 6 to 12 cycles using a sample-barcoded 5' primer and a J-beta primer mix. Every molecule of cDNA carried a tag from a template-switch adaptor with 12 random nucleotides. A single record per CDR3 protein comes from TCRdb applying MiXCR to the 5' RACE reads. The sample shows about 1.1 million distinct CDR3 sequences, 35% to 40% of them seen only once. About this clonotype: Antigen specificity is unknown.

The germline V gene encodes CDR1 MNHEY and CDR2 SVGEGT. Unmatched junction bases numbered 7, after V lost 2 bases and J lost 7 bases. The CDR3 is made up of 15 amino acids. Overall study results and limits: Roughly linear declines in TCR beta diversity per million T cells occurred with age.

What was sequenced was blood. The chain is built from TRBV6-2 or TRBV6-3 and TRBJ1-5; the match to TRBD1 covers 8 bases. This receptor was obtained from a man aged 18 to 29 in good health. The CDR3 DNA is TGTGCCAGCAGTTACGAAGTGAGACAGGGGCAGCCCCAGCATTTT. Its translation is CASSYEVRQGQPQHF.